The sequence of this T cell receptor beta chain was determined in a study of prognosis after radiotherapy for stage I lung cancer (dated by TCRdb to the early 2020s). Regarding the complete study: Between early 2018 and January 2019, over 15 patients with stage I NSCLC were enrolled in Nanjing, China. Over eleven of the patients presented with newly diagnosed primary stage I lung tumors; several had oligometastatic NSCLC following surgical resection of the primary tumor. Every patient was deemed medically inoperable, more than ten because of comorbidities and roughly 7 because they refused surgery. The cohort included about a dozen men and five or six women, with a median age of approximately 75 years and a range of about 50 to 85 years. Tumor histology was squamous cell carcinoma in roughly 7 patients and adenocarcinoma in twelve. SBRT was delivered in 3 to 5 fractions with a biologically effective dose of at least 100 Gy, and image-guided IMRT or VMAT was used for delivery. No patient received concurrent therapy alongside SBRT. Four of the 19 patients developed distant metastases after SBRT, at a median of about 7 months; the other 15 showed no significant progression. The study profiled peripheral blood TCR beta repertoires from stage I NSCLC patients before and after stereotactic body radiotherapy and related them to distant failure. For each of the roughly 19 patients, one blood sample was taken before SBRT and one after, so the study sequenced around 40 samples in total.

Two rounds of multiplex PCR were used to amplify the TCR beta CDR3 region from genomic DNA. The first PCR round used primers specific to each TRBV and TRBJ gene, with sequences filed in Chinese patent CN105087789A. Universal primers were used in the second PCR round. The Roche High Pure PCR Template Preparation Kit was used to extract genomic DNA from frozen PBMCs. Libraries were sequenced paired-end with 151 bp reads on an Illumina HiSeq 3000. The authors processed their data as follows. CutAdapt was used to discard raw reads that did not contain the multiplex PCR primer sequences. Using PEAR, the high-quality paired reads were merged into contigs. By alignment to reference sequences, MiXCR assigned TRB V, D and J gene segments to each contig. CDR3 sequences were clustered by base quality and sequence similarity to remove sequencing errors. Diversity was measured as Shannon entropy normalized by the natural log of productive TCR sequence number. Clonality was computed as one minus the ratio of Shannon entropy to the natural log of the number of unique clonotypes. The Youden index of ROC curves was used to select progression-free survival cut-offs for repertoire metrics, and analyses were performed in R 3.5.3. Through fastp at Q25 and MiXCR, TCRdb rebuilt clones from the public reads, retaining in-frame beta chains. CDR3 protein sequences are deduplicated, and each keeps its most common genes and DNA. These V and J calls rely on TCRdb rather than the paper's analysis. The sample table records 30,000 to 40,000 distinct CDR3 sequences; roughly 25% of these occur just once. Of the sample, around a quarter falls within the top ten clones.

In its sample, this clonotype was seen many times. Its antigen target is currently unknown. Base quality data are lacking; no much larger clone is found one base away. The full study reports these points: All reported P values were unadjusted for multiple comparisons. Post-SBRT Shannon entropy and its change from baseline were lower in patients who developed distant metastases; baseline Shannon entropy was not associated with metastases. After SBRT, the count of unique TCR clones dropped from a median of approximately 10,000 beforehand to approximately 7,100 afterward (Wilcoxon paired P=0.011). Tumor specificity of expanded TCR clones was not determined. The small cohort and short follow-up limited the study, so independent validation of the findings is needed. Differences by metastasis status were reportedly seen in TRBV and TRBJ usage frequencies, involving two V genes at baseline and, after SBRT, several V genes and two J genes.

All patients had node-negative disease on CT and PET/CT, and none had a history of other malignancies or had previously received chemotherapy or radiotherapy. At each of two time points, around 5.7 milliliters of peripheral venous blood were collected in EDTA tubes. PBMCs were isolated by Ficoll-Paque Plus density-gradient centrifugation. Right after collection, samples were placed at -80 degrees C and kept there until analysis. CDR3 length: 12 amino acids, cysteine to phenylalanine. Only CDR3 DNA remains: 36 bases, in frame from the first base. CDR1 and CDR2 (MNHEY, SVGAGI) derive from the germline V gene. The V and J ends are trimmed by 0 bases and 6 bases, leaving 3 bases between them.

The sequencing used PBMCs, collected before or after stereotactic body radiation therapy (not recorded which). The receptor was derived from a donor of 50 years or more with non-small cell lung cancer. The chain is made from TRBV6-5 and TRBJ2-1; no D gene call is confident. The CDR3 reads as follows: CASSYSINEQFF. The DNA sequence is as follows: TGTGCCAGCAGTTACTCGATCAATGAGCAGTTCTTC.